These 19 T cell receptor beta chains were all obtained from the same sample, sequenced in a study of blood T cell repertoires in COVID-19. Data came from immunoSEQ multiplex PCR; TCRdb stores just in-frame clones and leaves some out. The sample consists of 45,000 to 55,000 clones, 86% of them appearing once. The sequenced material came from peripheral blood. Every receptor here comes from an elderly woman with acute or convalescent COVID-19.

V and J are TRBV6-1 and TRBJ2-1, with D possibly matching TRBD2 (5 bases). Germline V gene sequence: CDR1 MNHNS, CDR2 SASEGT. Trimming pared 2 bases from V and 1 base from J, leaving 9 bases between. CDR3 length equals 15 residues. CDR3 protein: CASSERGSSYNEQFF. The DNA of the CDR3 is TGTGCCAGCAGTGAAAGAGGGTCGTCCTACAATGAGCAGTTCTTC.

A few counts support this clone. The chain is built from TRBV7-9 and TRBJ1-1; 9 bases fit TRBD1. J lost 6 bases, V lost 5 bases, and 13 bases had no gene match. Germline V gene data show CDR1 as SEHNR and CDR2 as FQNEAQ (reference sequence). There are 16 residues in the CDR3. The CDR3 nucleotides read TGTGCCAGCAGCCCTTCCCCCGGGACAGGGAAGTCTGAAGCTTTCTTT. Protein sequence: CASSPSPGTGKSEAFF.

The V call is TRBV9, the J call TRBJ2-2, with 9 bases identical to TRBD1. CDR1 is SGDLS and CDR2 is YYNGEE in the germline V gene. The CDR3 is made up of 15 amino acids. The trim removed 0 bases at V and 4 bases at J, leaving 1 base unmatched. CDR3 region: CASSVVQGATGELFF. Written as DNA, the CDR3 is TGTGCCAGCAGCGTAGTACAGGGGGCCACCGGGGAGCTGTTTTTT.

J is TRBJ2-7 and V is TRBV12-2; the table names TRBD2, a call not compared with the DNA. TRBV12-2 is a pseudogene locus. The CDR3 is 19 amino acids. CDR3 in DNA: TGTGCAAGTCGCTTAGCACCGTCTGGACTAGCGGGGTGCCTCTACGAGCAGTACGTC. Its protein is CASRLAPSGLAGCLYEQYV.

The genes are TRBV18 and TRBJ1-2; D is undetermined. Trimming pared 3 bases from V and 1 base from J, leaving 12 bases between. The germline CDR1 and CDR2 sequences are KGHSH and LQKENI. The CDR3 is 15 residues long. CDR3 residues: CASSPPGRVNYGYTF. In DNA, the CDR3 is TGTGCCAGCTCACCGCCTGGGCGCGTTAACTATGGCTACACCTTC.

The chain joins TRBV6-4 to TRBJ2-2, with D perhaps matching TRBD1 (6 bases). CDR1 and CDR2 from the germline V gene are MRHNA and SNTAGT. V was cut by 6 bases and J by 6 bases, with 14 bases left in between. The CDR3 is 14 amino acids. In DNA form, the CDR3 reads TGTGCCAGCAGCAACAGGGAAGGGGCCGGGGAGCTGTTTTTT. Translating gives CASSNREGAGELFF.

The chain uses TRBV3-1 (or the pseudogene TRBV3-2) and TRBJ2-4; weak D call: TRBD2 (6 bases). Trimming removed 4 bases at V and 9 bases at J, with 13 bases between. In germline, CDR1 is LGHDT, CDR2 YNNKEL (reference sequence). The CDR3 contains 13 residues. CDR3 DNA sequence: TGTGCCAGCAGCCTCAGACTAGGTCTCATTCAGTACTTC. Translating gives CASSLRLGLIQYF.

The chain combines TRBV19 with TRBJ2-4, with D perhaps TRBD2 (6 bases). CDR1 is LNHDA, CDR2 SQIVND, per germline (reference sequence). Deletions cut 3 bases from V and 0 bases from J, with 9 bases between. CDR3 size: 15 residues. Here the CDR3 reads CASSIAGPAKNIQYF. The CDR3 coding sequence is TGTGCCAGTAGTATCGCGGGGCCAGCCAAAAACATTCAGTACTTC.

The chain combines TRBV27 with TRBJ2-2; 7 bases are shared with TRBD2. Germline V CDR1 and CDR2: MNHEY, SMNVEV (reference sequence). There are 17 residues in the CDR3. J gave up 0 bases and V 7 bases, and 11 bases lay outside the gene matches. CDR3 loop: CASKFTWGGANTGELFF. DNA for the CDR3: TGTGCCAGCAAGTTTACTTGGGGGGGGGCGAACACCGGGGAGCTGTTTTTT.

This chain uses TRBV21-1 with TRBJ2-5; the table's D call TRBD1 went unverified against the DNA. TRBV21-1 is an annotated pseudogene. This CDR3 is 16 amino acids long. The CDR3 is CASSRTGQGAGETQYF. The CDR3 bases are TGTGCCAGCAGCAGAACAGGACAGGGGGCGGGGGAGACCCAGTACTTC.

The chain's CDR3 is CASRQDTYNEQFF. The CDR3 region has the DNA TGTGCCAGCAGACAGGACACGTACAATGAGCAGTTCTTC. This chain links TRBV5-4 with TRBJ2-1; D perhaps matches TRBD1 (5 bases). The CDR3 loop spans 13 amino acids. Trimming removed 5 bases at V and 4 bases at J, with 10 bases between. Per germline, CDR1 SGHNT and CDR2 YYREEE (reference sequence).

The rearrangement uses TRBV27 and TRBJ2-3; TRBD1 matches 9 bases. The length of the CDR3 is 15 residues. CDR1 and CDR2 from the germline V gene are MNHEY and SMNVEV (reference sequence). V trimming: 7 bases; J trimming: 5 bases; junction bases outside the gene matches: 10. CDR3 sequence: CASNPYGQGIDTQYF. CDR3 in DNA: TGTGCCAGCAATCCCTATGGACAGGGGATAGATACGCAGTATTTT.

The chain employs TRBV11-3 and TRBJ2-5; the D gene is possibly TRBD2 (6 bases). V dropped 3 bases and J dropped 5 bases, with 10 bases sitting between them. This CDR3 has 13 residues. CDR1 is SGHNT, CDR2 YENEEA, per germline. This CDR3 reads CASSLHGGETQYF. The CDR3 DNA is TGTGCCAGCAGCTTGCACGGGGGTGAGACCCAGTACTTC.

This chain uses TRBV19 with TRBJ1-2, with a weak D call TRBD1 (5 bases). Trimming cost V 2 bases and J 2 bases, with 9 bases left between them. The CDR3 extends over 14 amino acids. Germline-derived CDR1 and CDR2 are LNHDA and SQIVND (reference sequence). CDR3 nucleotide sequence: TGTGCCAGTAGTATATCCCCAGGGAACTATGGCTACACCTTC. Translation: CASSISPGNYGYTF.

The chain has TRBV7-2 and TRBJ1-3, with TRBD1 as a possible D gene (5 bases). With 0 bases removed from V and 0 bases from J, the gap between germline ends came to 9 bases. CDR3 length equals 16 residues. The germline gives CDR1 SGHTA, CDR2 FQGNSA. DNA of the CDR3: TGTGCCAGCAGCTTAGCGGGCAGGGCCTCTGGAAACACCATATATTTT. Protein sequence: CASSLAGRASGNTIYF.

V is TRBV5-1 and J is TRBJ2-1; D perhaps matches TRBD1 (5 bases). CDR1 and CDR2 from the germline V gene are SGHRS and YFSETQ. Between the trimmed V and J ends, which lost 0 bases and 3 bases, there was a span of 10 bases. CDR3 size: 15 residues. For the CDR3, the DNA is TGCGCCAGCAGCTTGGACCCAGGGTACTACAATGAGCAGTTCTTC. This gives the protein CASSLDPGYYNEQFF.

The chain is built from TRBV7-6 and TRBJ2-1; the D is unclear. The CDR3 totals 14 residues. Germline values: CDR1 SGHVS, CDR2 FNYEAQ. V was pared by 1 base and J by 6 bases, with 10 bases between. The DNA of the CDR3 is TGTGCCAGCAGCTTAGGAATTAGCCCCAATGAGCAGTTCTTC. Translated, it gives CASSLGISPNEQFF.

The chain joins TRBV14 to TRBJ2-1, with TRBD2 matching over 11 bases. V lost 7 bases, J lost 6 bases, and 5 bases stayed unmatched. This CDR3 has 14 amino acids. Germline values: CDR1 SGHDN, CDR2 FVKESK. DNA for the CDR3: TGTGCCAGCAACCCTAGCGGGAGGTTCAATGAGCAGTTCTTC. Translated, it gives CASNPSGRFNEQFF.

The chain uses TRBV12-5 and TRBJ1-5; 9 bases agree with TRBD1. CDR1 is LGHNT and CDR2 is FRNRAP in the germline V gene. The CDR3 consists of 16 residues. V was pared by 5 bases and J by 1 base, with 6 bases of the junction left unmatched. The CDR3 DNA reads TGTGCTAGTGGTCTGGGGACAGGGCCCAGCAATCAGCCCCAGCATTTT. Its protein is CASGLGTGPSNQPQHF.